The 20 T cell receptor beta chains below come from one sample, sequenced in a study of cytomegalovirus exposure and HLA in healthy donors. Assay used: immunoSEQ multiplex PCR; TCRdb lists only in-frame clones, some missing. The sample records 100,000 to 120,000 clones, over 85% being singletons. Sequences were obtained from PBMCs. These receptors all come from a woman between 18 and 30 years old in good health and CMV-seronegative.

The chain links TRBV4-3 to TRBJ2-3; 12 positions match TRBD2. With V trimmed by 4 bases and J by 5 bases, 4 bases remained unmatched. CDR3 length equals 15 residues. Per germline, CDR1 LGHNA and CDR2 YSLEER. The CDR3 coding sequence is TGCGCCAGCAGCCTTCTAGCGGGGGGGGGAGATACGCAGTATTTT. Its protein product is CASSLLAGGGDTQYF.

The V call is TRBV15, the J call TRBJ2-2, with TRBD1 matching 8 bases. The J segment lost 1 base and the V segment lost 2 bases, leaving 3 bases of the junction unmatched. Germline CDR1 and CDR2: LNHNV and YYDKDF (reference sequence). This CDR3 has 16 amino acids. The CDR3 is CATSRHGTGNTGELFF. CDR3 sequence (DNA): TGTGCCACCAGCAGACATGGGACAGGGAACACCGGGGAGCTGTTTTTT.

V usage is TRBV28 and J usage is TRBJ1-1; unclear D gene. Trimming took off 8 bases at V and 0 bases at J, with 4 bases between the two ends. Germline CDR1 and CDR2: MDHEN and SYDVKM. The CDR3 runs 11 residues. The DNA for the CDR3 is TGTGCCAGCGAGATGAACACTGAAGCTTTCTTT. Amino acids: CASEMNTEAFF.

This chain joins TRBV5-4 and TRBJ1-1, with a tentative D call TRBD1 (6 bases). V was cut by 3 bases and J by 2 bases, with 17 bases left in between. This CDR3 is built from 16 residues. The V gene's germline CDR1 is SGHNT and CDR2 YYREEE (reference sequence). CDR3 protein: CASSSDLPRGNTEAFF. CDR3 in DNA: TGTGCCAGCAGCTCAGACTTACCCAGGGGTAACACTGAAGCTTTCTTT.

The genes are TRBV4-1 and TRBJ1-2; D is unclear. Germline V gives CDR1 MGHRA, CDR2 YSYEKL. There are 14 residues in the CDR3. The germline V and J ends were trimmed by 3 bases and 0 bases, with 8 bases remaining between them. CDR3 DNA sequence: TGCGCCAGCAGCCAGCAGACTGCTAACTATGGCTACACCTTC. It is translated as CASSQQTANYGYTF.

The chain couples TRBV9 to TRBJ1-2; a possible D gene is TRBD1 (5 bases). Trimming took 0 bases from V and 8 from J, leaving 8 bases between them. The CDR3 consists of 12 residues. Germline V gene data show CDR1 as SGDLS and CDR2 as YYNGEE. CDR3 nucleotides: TGTGCCAGCAGCGTAGAGGGGAACGGCTACACCTTC. Its translation: CASSVEGNGYTF.

In DNA, the CDR3 is TGTGCCAGCAGCCAAGTTTCTAGCGGTAACTCCTACAATGAGCAGTTCTTC. As protein: CASSQVSSGNSYNEQFF. V and J are TRBV14 and TRBJ2-1; 7 bases match TRBD2. The CDR3 sequence is 17 residues long. Germline trimming cut 1 base from V and 0 bases from J; bases unmatched to any gene: 6. The germline V gene encodes CDR1 SGHDN and CDR2 FVKESK.

This rearrangement joins TRBV7-9 to TRBJ1-4; weak D call: TRBD1 (6 bases). The CDR3 is 13 amino acids. V was cut by 11 bases and J by 10 bases, with 20 bases left in between. Germline values: CDR1 SEHNR, CDR2 FQNEAQ (reference sequence). The CDR3 DNA sequence: TGTGCCGGGAGACAGGAGATAAAGCGAAAACTGTTTTTT. Its translation: CAGRQEIKRKLFF.

The chain employs TRBV27 and TRBJ2-7, with 7 bases matching TRBD1. The CDR3 spans 13 residues. Germline lookup yields CDR1 MNHEY and CDR2 SMNVEV (reference sequence). The V and J ends lost 4 bases and 7 bases, in that order; junction bases with no gene match: 7. This CDR3 is CASSSRAQGEQYF. In nucleotides, the CDR3 is TGTGCCAGCAGTTCGAGGGCACAGGGGGAGCAGTACTTC.

The chain links TRBV19 to TRBJ2-7; no firm D call. Trimming pared 1 base from V and 6 bases from J, leaving 13 bases between. The germline CDR1 and CDR2 sequences are LNHDA and SQIVND (reference sequence). This CDR3 is built from 14 residues. The CDR3 bases are TGTGCCAGTAGTATAGCGTGGGCGTTGGGCGAGCAGTACTTC. Encoded protein: CASSIAWALGEQYF.

V gene TRBV28 combines with J gene TRBJ2-3; maybe TRBD2 (5 bases). The V and J ends lost 4 bases and 6 bases respectively, with 5 bases between them. CDR1 is MDHEN and CDR2 is SYDVKM in the germline V gene. The CDR3 runs to 11 residues. Here the CDR3 reads CASSWRDTQYF. CDR3 in DNA: TGTGCCAGCAGTTGGAGGGATACGCAGTATTTT.

The V and J genes are TRBV6-5 and TRBJ1-4; D may be TRBD1 (6 bases). V lost 4 bases, J lost 2 bases, and 8 bases lay in between. The CDR3 contains 14 residues. Germline V gene lookup returns CDR1 MNHEY and CDR2 SVGAGI. The CDR3 DNA sequence: TGTGCCAGCAGTTCGGGGGGCACTAATGAAAAACTGTTTTTT. Protein sequence: CASSSGGTNEKLFF.

Only one count was recorded for this clone. The chain uses TRBV30 and TRBJ1-3, with TRBD1 as a possible D gene (6 bases). Germline values: CDR1 GTSNPN, CDR2 SVGIG (reference sequence). The CDR3 totals 14 residues. The V gene lost 5 bases and the J gene lost 0 bases, with 11 bases spanning the gap. The chain's CDR3 is CAWADSNSGNTIYF. The CDR3 nucleotides read TGTGCCTGGGCGGACAGCAACTCTGGAAACACCATATATTTT. The whole variable domain, filled in from reference TRBV30 and TRBJ1-3, reads SQTIHQWPATLVQPVGSPLSLECTVEGTSNPNLYWYRQAAGRGLQLLFYSVGIGQISSEVPQNLSASRPQDRQFILSSKKLLLSDSGFYLCAWADSNSGNTIYFGEGSWLTVV.

This chain joins TRBV27 and TRBJ2-2; D gene ambiguous. The CDR3 runs 15 residues. The germline CDR1 and CDR2 sequences are MNHEY and SMNVEV (reference sequence). Trimming removed 4 bases from V and 4 bases from J, with 13 bases in between. DNA for the CDR3: TGTGCCAGCAGTTCCCCGGTAACCTTCACCGGGGAGCTGTTTTTT. Translation: CASSSPVTFTGELFF.

The V call is TRBV19, the J call TRBJ2-3; 8 bases are a match to TRBD1. The CDR3 runs 15 residues. The V segment lost 4 bases and the J segment 2 bases; nucleotides outside the gene matches: 5. Germline lookup yields CDR1 LNHDA and CDR2 SQIVND (reference sequence). CDR3 sequence reads: CASSTGQGHTDTQYF. In DNA, the CDR3 is TGTGCCAGTAGTACCGGACAGGGCCACACAGATACGCAGTATTTT.

This clone occurred once. The chain recombines TRBV18 with TRBJ2-1; tentatively, D is TRBD2 (6 bases). The CDR3 totals 16 residues. The germline gives CDR1 KGHSH, CDR2 LQKENI. With 8 bases removed from V and 4 bases from J, the gap between germline ends came to 21 bases. The DNA of the CDR3 is TGTGCCAGCACCAGATCGGGCGGGAATGAGTACAATGAGCAGTTCTTC. Amino acid sequence: CASTRSGGNEYNEQFF.

This clone was seen just once. The chain is built from TRBV29-1 and TRBJ1-2; D is ambiguous. Trimming took off 4 bases at V and 7 bases at J, with 13 bases between the two ends. The CDR3 totals 12 residues. Germline CDR1 SQVTM, CDR2 ANQGSEA. The CDR3 DNA reads TGCAGCGTTGGGACTCCTTTGAGTGGCTACACCTTC. It yields the protein CSVGTPLSGYTF.

The rearrangement joins TRBV4-3 to TRBJ2-3; D may be TRBD2 (6 bases). The CDR3 spans 17 residues. Trimming cost V 0 bases and J 0 bases, with 13 bases left between them. CDR1 is LGHNA and CDR2 is YSLEER in the germline V gene. CDR3 amino acids: CASSQDRTGTSTDTQYF. CDR3 DNA: TGCGCCAGCAGCCAAGATCGGACGGGGACTAGCACAGATACGCAGTATTTT.

This sequence joins TRBV7-9 and TRBJ1-4, with 8 bases aligning to TRBD1. With 1 base clipped from V and 5 bases from J, the junction kept 6 bases outside the gene matches. The CDR3 is 16 amino acids. Germline assignment: CDR1 SEHNR and CDR2 FQNEAQ (reference sequence). The CDR3 here is CASSLGTGYENEKLFF. The CDR3, as DNA: TGTGCCAGCAGCTTAGGGACAGGGTACGAAAATGAAAAACTGTTTTTT.

The rearrangement joins TRBV4-3 to TRBJ2-3; maybe TRBD1 (5 bases). CDR1 and CDR2 from the germline V gene are LGHNA and YSLEER. Trimming took off 0 bases at V and 9 bases at J, with 10 bases between the two ends. The CDR3 is 13 amino acids. CDR3 amino acids: CASSQDLGRTQYF. DNA for the CDR3: TGCGCCAGCAGCCAAGATCTGGGGCGAACGCAGTATTTT.